The clone carrying this T cell receptor (beta chain) was picked up a small number of times. Its antigen is currently unknown. The entirety of the isolated RNA underwent reverse transcription, so expressed TCRB transcripts were sequenced. Sequencing was performed with immunoSEQ multiplex PCR; in TCRdb, only in-frame clones are kept and a portion is missing. The sample carries roughly 250,000 clones, about a fifth recorded once. The sample originates from a study of beta chain features in type 1 diabetes. Regarding the study as a whole: Patients with type 1 diabetes showed fewer VDJ junction insertions and more deletions. All four CD4+ subsets of Type 1 diabetes patients contained TCRB CDR3s that were moderately but significantly shorter.

The V and J ends lost 1 base and 6 bases respectively, with 11 bases between them. Germline values: CDR1 SGHNT, CDR2 YYREEE (reference sequence). The CDR3 loop spans 14 amino acids. The rearrangement links TRBV5-4 to TRBJ2-1, with D possibly TRBD1 on 6 matching bases. This sequence originates from a woman between 35 and 50 years old with type 1 diabetes. The sequenced material came from naive CD4+ T cells from blood. CDR3 DNA sequence: TGTGCCAGCAGCTTGTTTACAGGGAGCAATGAGCAGTTCTTC. This sequence encodes CASSLFTGSNEQFF.